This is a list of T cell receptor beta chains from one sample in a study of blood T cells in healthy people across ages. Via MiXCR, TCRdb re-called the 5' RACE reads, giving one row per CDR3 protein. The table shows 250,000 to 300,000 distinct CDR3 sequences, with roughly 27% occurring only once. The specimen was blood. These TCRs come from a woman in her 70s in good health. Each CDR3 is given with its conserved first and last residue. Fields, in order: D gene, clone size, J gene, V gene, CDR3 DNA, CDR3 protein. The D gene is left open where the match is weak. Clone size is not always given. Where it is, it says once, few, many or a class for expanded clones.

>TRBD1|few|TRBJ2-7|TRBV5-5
TGTGCCAGCAGGCAAGTCCGGGACAGGGCCTACGAGCAGTACTTC
CASRQVRDRAYEQYF
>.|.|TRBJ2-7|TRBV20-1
TGCAGTGCTAGGGGCGCGGTCTACGAGCAGTACTTC
CSARGAVYEQYF
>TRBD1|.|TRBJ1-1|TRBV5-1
TGCGCCAGCAGCTTTTCAGACAGGGACACTGAAGCTTTCTTT
CASSFSDRDTEAFF
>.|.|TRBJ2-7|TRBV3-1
TGTGCCAGCAGCCCATTGACAGCTTCCTACGAGCAGTACTTC
CASSPLTASYEQYF
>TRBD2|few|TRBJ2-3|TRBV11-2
TGTGCCAGCAGCCCTCCCCCGAGCGGGAGTTCTTCAGATACGCAGTATTTT
CASSPPPSGSSSDTQYF
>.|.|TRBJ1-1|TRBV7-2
TGTGCCAGCAGCGCCGGGGCGAACACTGAAGCTTTCTTT
CASSAGANTEAFF
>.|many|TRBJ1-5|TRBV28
TGTGCCAGCAGTGCCCCATCCAGGGTAAGATCGGGTCAGCCCCAGCATTTT
CASSAPSRVRSGQPQHF
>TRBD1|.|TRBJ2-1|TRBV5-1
TGCGCCAGCAGCTGGAGGACAGGGGACAATGAGCAGTTCTTC
CASSWRTGDNEQFF
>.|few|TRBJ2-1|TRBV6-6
TGTGCCAGCAGTTCTTCTGCGGGAATCGGTTATGAGCAGTTCTTC
CASSSSAGIGYEQFF
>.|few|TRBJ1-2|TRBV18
TGTGCCAGCTCACCCGAAGAGAACGCGGGCTACACCTTC
CASSPEENAGYTF
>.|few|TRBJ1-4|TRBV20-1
TGCAGTGCTACCTGGACGGGTCCTGAAAAACTGTTTTTT
CSATWTGPEKLFF
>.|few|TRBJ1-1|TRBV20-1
TGCAGTGCTAGAACGGGGGTGAACACTGAAGCTTTCTTT
CSARTGVNTEAFF
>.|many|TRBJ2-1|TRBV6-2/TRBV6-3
TGTGCCAGCAGTCAGGGGTCTCATGGTGAGCAGTTCTTC
CASSQGSHGEQFF
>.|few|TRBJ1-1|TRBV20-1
TGCAGTGCCAGGCTTATCACTGAAGCTTTCTTT
CSARLITEAFF
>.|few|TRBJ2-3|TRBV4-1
TGCGCCAGCAGCCAAGAGGGATCTGCGCAGTATTTT
CASSQEGSAQYF
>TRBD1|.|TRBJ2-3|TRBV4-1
TGCGCCAGCAGCCATCCGGGCAGGGGGCGCGAAAATACGCAGTATTTT
CASSHPGRGRENTQYF